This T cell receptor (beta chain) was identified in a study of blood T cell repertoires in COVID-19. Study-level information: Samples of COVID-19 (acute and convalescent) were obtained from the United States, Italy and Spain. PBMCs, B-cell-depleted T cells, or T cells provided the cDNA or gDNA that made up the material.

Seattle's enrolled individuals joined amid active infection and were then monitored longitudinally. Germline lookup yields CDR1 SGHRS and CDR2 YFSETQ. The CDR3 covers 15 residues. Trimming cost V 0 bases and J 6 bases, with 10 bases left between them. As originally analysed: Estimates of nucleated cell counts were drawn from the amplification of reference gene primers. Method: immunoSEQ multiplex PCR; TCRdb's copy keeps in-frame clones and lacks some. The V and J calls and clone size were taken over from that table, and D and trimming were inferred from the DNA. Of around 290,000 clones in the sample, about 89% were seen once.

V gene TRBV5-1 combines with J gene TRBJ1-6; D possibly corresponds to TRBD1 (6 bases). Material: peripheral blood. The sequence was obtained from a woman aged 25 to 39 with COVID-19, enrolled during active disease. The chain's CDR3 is CASSLDQGPNSPLHF. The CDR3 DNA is TGCGCCAGCAGCTTGGATCAGGGGCCTAATTCACCCCTCCACTTT. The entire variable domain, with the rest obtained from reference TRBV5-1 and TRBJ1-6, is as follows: KAGVTQTPRYLIKTRGQQVTLSCSPISGHRSVSWYQQTPGQGLQFLFEYFSETQRNKGNFPGRFSGRQFSNSRSEMNVSTLELGDSALYLCASSLDQGPNSPLHFGNGTRLTVT.